What follows are 2 T cell receptor beta chains derived from one specimen sequenced in a study of blood T cell repertoires in COVID-19. Clones were sequenced by immunoSEQ multiplex PCR, and TCRdb holds only the in-frame ones, with some missing. Among about 310,000 clones listed, around 87% were seen once. Specimen: peripheral blood. These receptors all stem from a woman aged 45-60 years who had recovered from COVID-19.

The chain combines TRBV9 with TRBJ1-2; D is uncertain. V was cut by 1 base and J by 8 bases, with 12 bases left in between. Looked up from germline, CDR1 is SGDLS and CDR2 is YYNGEE. The CDR3 totals 13 residues. Here the CDR3 DNA reads TGTGCCAGCAGCGTACCGGGGTCTTACGGCTACACCTTC. As protein: CASSVPGSYGYTF.

The V and J genes are TRBV5-1 and TRBJ1-1; D uncertain. The germline gives CDR1 SGHRS, CDR2 YFSETQ. Trimming took 2 bases from V and 1 from J, leaving 12 bases between them. The CDR3 has 15 residues. CDR3 nucleotides: TGCGCCAGCAGCTTTACAGTCGGAGGGAACACTGAAGCTTTCTTT. This encodes CASSFTVGGNTEAFF.